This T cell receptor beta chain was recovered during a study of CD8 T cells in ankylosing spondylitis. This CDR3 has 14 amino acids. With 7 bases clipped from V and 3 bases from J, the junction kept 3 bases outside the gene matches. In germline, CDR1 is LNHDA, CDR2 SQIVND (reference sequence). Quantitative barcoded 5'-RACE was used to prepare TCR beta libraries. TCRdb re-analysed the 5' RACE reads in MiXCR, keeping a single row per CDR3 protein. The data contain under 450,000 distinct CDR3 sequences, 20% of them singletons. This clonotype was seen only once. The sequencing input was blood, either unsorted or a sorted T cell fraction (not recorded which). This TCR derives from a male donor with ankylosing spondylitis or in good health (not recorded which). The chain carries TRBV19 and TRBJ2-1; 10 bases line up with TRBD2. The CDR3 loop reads CASIGTSDYNEQFF. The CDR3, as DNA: TGTGCCAGTATCGGGACTAGCGACTACAATGAGCAGTTCTTC. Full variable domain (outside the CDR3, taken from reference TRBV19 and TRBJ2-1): DGGITQSPKYLFRKEGQNVTLSCEQNLNHDAMYWYRQDPGQGLRLIYYSQIVNDFQKGDIAEGYSVSREKKESFPLTVTSAQKNPTAFYLCASIGTSDYNEQFFGPGTRLTVL.